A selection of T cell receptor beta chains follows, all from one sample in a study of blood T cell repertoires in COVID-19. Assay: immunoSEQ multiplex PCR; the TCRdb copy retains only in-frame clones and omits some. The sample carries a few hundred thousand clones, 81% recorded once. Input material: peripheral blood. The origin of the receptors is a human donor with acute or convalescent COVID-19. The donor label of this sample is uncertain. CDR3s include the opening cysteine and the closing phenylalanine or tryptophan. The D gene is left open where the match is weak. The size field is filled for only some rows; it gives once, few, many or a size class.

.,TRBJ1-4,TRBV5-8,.,CASSLGRGPVNEKLFF,TGTGCCAGCAGCTTGGGGCGGGGGCCTGTTAATGAAAAACTGTTTTTT
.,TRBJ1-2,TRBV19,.,CASSSQGLLGYGYTF,TGTGCCAGTAGTAGCCAAGGACTTCTAGGCTATGGCTACACCTTC
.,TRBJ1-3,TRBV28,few,CASSSPQGFPGNTIYF,TGTGCCAGCAGCTCACCTCAGGGGTTTCCTGGAAACACCATATATTTT
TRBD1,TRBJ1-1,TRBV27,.,CASSLATGTAFF,TGTGCCAGCAGTCTCGCGACAGGGACAGCTTTCTTT
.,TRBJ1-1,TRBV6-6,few,CASSYSMQGMNTEAFF,TGTGCCAGCAGTTACTCGATGCAGGGAATGAACACTGAAGCTTTCTTT
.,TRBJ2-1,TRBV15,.,CATGWGERYNEQFF,TGTGCCACCGGCTGGGGGGAGCGGTACAATGAGCAGTTCTTC
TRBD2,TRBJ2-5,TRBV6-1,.,CASSYLGGDGTQYF,TGTGCCAGCAGTTATTTGGGAGGGGACGGGACCCAGTACTTC
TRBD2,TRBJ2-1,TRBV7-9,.,CASSSFISGTYNEQFF,TGTGCCAGCAGCTCCTTCATAAGCGGGACTTACAATGAGCAGTTCTTC
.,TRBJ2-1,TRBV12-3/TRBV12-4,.,CASSPTYNEQFF,TGTGCCAGCAGCCCCACCTACAATGAGCAGTTCTTC
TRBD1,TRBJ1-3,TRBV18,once,CASSPPTGVSGNTIYF,TGTGCCAGCTCACCACCGACAGGGGTGTCTGGAAACACCATATATTTT
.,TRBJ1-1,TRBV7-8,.,CASSLAGAVNTEAFF,TGTGCCAGCAGCTTAGCTGGGGCAGTGAACACTGAAGCTTTCTTT
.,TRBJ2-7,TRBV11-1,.,CASSSGLGRHYEQYF,TGTGCCAGCAGCTCGGGCCTCGGGAGACACTACGAGCAGTACTTC
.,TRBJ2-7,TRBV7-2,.,CASSLGTPKNEQYF,TGTGCCAGCAGCTTAGGGACACCAAAGAACGAGCAGTACTTC
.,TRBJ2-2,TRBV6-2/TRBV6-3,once,CASSNSKQTANTGELFF,TGTGCCAGCAGTAACTCCAAACAGACAGCGAACACCGGGGAGCTGTTTTTT
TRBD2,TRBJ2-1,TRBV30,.,CAWAGGSYNEQFF,TGTGCCTGGGCGGGGGGCTCCTACAATGAGCAGTTCTTC
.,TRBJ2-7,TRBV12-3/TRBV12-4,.,CASSFASPHEQYF,TGTGCCAGCAGTTTTGCTAGCCCCCACGAGCAGTACTTC
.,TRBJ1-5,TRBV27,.,CASSSSVRNQPQHF,TGTGCCAGCAGTTCTAGTGTACGCAATCAGCCCCAGCATTTT
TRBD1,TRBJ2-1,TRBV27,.,CASSAQTGAYNEQFF,TGTGCCAGCAGTGCCCAGACAGGGGCCTACAATGAGCAGTTCTTC
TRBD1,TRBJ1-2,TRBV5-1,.,CASSLVLGQGNYGYTF,TGCGCCAGCAGCTTGGTTTTGGGACAGGGGAACTATGGCTACACCTTC
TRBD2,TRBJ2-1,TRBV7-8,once,CASSLRTSAYNEQFF,TGTGCCAGCAGCCTCCGGACTAGCGCTTACAATGAGCAGTTCTTC
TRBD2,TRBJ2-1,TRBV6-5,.,CASSNSGRATEQFF,TGTGCCAGCAGCAATAGCGGGAGGGCCACTGAGCAGTTCTTC
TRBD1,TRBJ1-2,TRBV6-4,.,CASSNDRGAYGYTF,TGTGCCAGCAGCAACGACAGGGGCGCCTATGGCTACACCTTC